The 25 T cell receptor beta chains given below trace back to one sample, sequenced in a study of beta chain features in type 1 diabetes (dated by TCRdb to the late 2010s). These receptors have no identified antigens. Libraries came from the immunoSEQ multiplex PCR assay. The entire isolated RNA was reverse transcribed using the High Capacity cDNA Reverse Transcription Kit, and thus expressed TCRB transcripts were sequenced. Entries here come from immuneACCESS through TCRdb and include only in-frame sequences with V and J called. Some clones fail to appear in such tables; in the studies checked, an unresolved V gene covers under half of the shortfall, and the cause of the remainder is unknown. The sample includes 350,000 to 450,000 clones, with approximately 12% observed a single time. Over 0.008% of the sample lies in the top ten. What the authors observed across the whole study: In all four CD4+ subsets, TCRB CDR3 length was moderately but significantly shorter in type 1 diabetes patients.

Sequencing was done on a sample of naive CD4+ T cells from blood. Interpreted using the paper, the cell subset or site label stands for: true naive CD4+ T cells. The origin of the receptors is a woman aged 18-30 years with type 1 diabetes.

The sample holds a few counts of this clone. This rearrangement joins TRBV28 to TRBJ2-7; D is possibly TRBD1 (5 bases). V gave up 10 bases and J gave up 6 bases, with 16 bases separating them. CDR1 is MDHEN and CDR2 is SYDVKM in the germline V gene. This CDR3 spans 12 amino acids. This chain's CDR3 is CATLGQPAEQYF. DNA for the CDR3: TGTGCCACCCTGGGGCAGCCCGCCGAGCAGTACTTC.

The chain joins TRBV6-5 to TRBJ1-4; D unclear. Germline V gene data show CDR1 as MNHEY and CDR2 as SVGAGI. V lost 5 bases, J lost 7 bases, and 17 bases lay in between. This CDR3 is 15 amino acids long. The CDR3 region has the DNA TGTGCCAGCAGTCTACTGACGGGAGGAGCTGAAAAACTGTTTTTT. Translated: CASSLLTGGAEKLFF.

This clone was observed a handful of times. The gene calls are TRBV2 and TRBJ2-3; D gene uncertain. CDR1 is SNHLY and CDR2 is FYNNEI in the germline V gene. This CDR3 is 14 amino acids long. V gave up 3 bases and J gave up 0 bases, with 7 bases separating them. In DNA form, the CDR3 reads TGTGCCAGCAGTGAGTCAACTAGCACAGATACGCAGTATTTT. Its protein is CASSESTSTDTQYF.

In this sample, this clone turned up a few times. The J gene is TRBJ2-1, the V gene TRBV7-8; weak D call: TRBD2 (6 bases). The CDR3 spans 16 residues. Germline CDR1 is SGHVS and CDR2 is FQNEAQ. Trimming stripped 3 bases from V and 6 bases from J, with 18 bases between. The CDR3 DNA is TGTGCCAGCAGCTTGGGCGCCGGGACTCTCTCCAATGAGCAGTTCTTC. As protein: CASSLGAGTLSNEQFF.

The V and J genes are TRBV19 and TRBJ2-1; D ambiguous. The CDR3 covers 14 residues. V was cut by 3 bases and J by 5 bases, with 11 bases left in between. CDR1 and CDR2 (germline): LNHDA, SQIVND (reference sequence). The CDR3 bases are TGTGCCAGTAGTATTTCTGCTGCAGACAATGAGCAGTTCTTC. Translation: CASSISAADNEQFF.

This chain connects TRBV6-6 to TRBJ2-2; 7 bases agree with TRBD1. V was pared by 5 bases and J by 6 bases, with 0 bases of the junction left unmatched. The CDR3 contains 12 residues. CDR1 MNHNY and CDR2 SVGAGI come from the germline V gene (reference sequence). CDR3 residues: CASSQGAGELFF. As DNA, the CDR3 is TGTGCCAGCAGTCAGGGGGCCGGGGAGCTGTTTTTT.

This clone was seen only a few times. The gene calls are TRBV7-9 and TRBJ1-2; D is unclear. The V and J ends lost 3 bases and 4 bases respectively, with 9 bases between them. The CDR3 contains 13 residues. CDR1 SEHNR and CDR2 FQNEAQ come from the germline V gene (reference sequence). The CDR3 is CASSFGEIYGYTF. The CDR3, as DNA: TGTGCCAGCAGCTTTGGGGAGATCTATGGCTACACCTTC.

Here the CDR3 DNA reads TGCGCCAGCAGCCAACCTAAGACAGGCCCGAGAGATACGCAGTATTTT. It yields the protein CASSQPKTGPRDTQYF. The chain uses TRBV4-1 and TRBJ2-3, with D possibly TRBD1 on 6 matching bases. Germline V CDR1 and CDR2: MGHRA, YSYEKL. This CDR3 comprises 16 residues. The ends were cut back, 2 bases at V and 5 bases at J, with 17 bases in the middle.

The table lists this clone with a few counts. This sequence joins TRBV7-9 and TRBJ2-1; D may be TRBD2 (6 bases). The CDR3 runs to 15 residues. Germline values: CDR1 SEHNR, CDR2 FQNEAQ (reference sequence). The V and J ends lost 0 bases and 6 bases respectively, with 12 bases between them. The CDR3, as DNA: TGTGCCAGCAGCTTAGCGGGGAAGACTAGCAATGAGCAGTTCTTC. It yields the protein CASSLAGKTSNEQFF.

This clone occurred a few times. V and J are TRBV12-5 and TRBJ1-2; unclear D gene. CDR3 length: 13 amino acids. CDR1 is LGHNT, CDR2 FRNRAP, per germline. Trimming stripped 6 bases from V and 3 bases from J, with 11 bases between. CDR3 amino acids: CASGPERDYGYTF. The CDR3 DNA follows: TGTGCTAGTGGCCCCGAGAGGGACTATGGCTACACCTTC.

This chain connects TRBV29-1 to TRBJ1-5; D possibly corresponds to TRBD1 (5 bases). The germline V gene encodes CDR1 SQVTM and CDR2 ANQGSEA. CDR3 length equals 13 residues. The ends were cut back, 7 bases at V and 5 bases at J, with 15 bases in the middle. CDR3 coding DNA: TGCAGCGCTGTAGGGCAGGGCGATCAGCCCCAGCATTTT. It yields the protein CSAVGQGDQPQHF. The variable domain in full, with the rest retrieved from reference TRBV29-1 and TRBJ1-5, is SAVISQKPSRDICQRGTSLTIQCQVDSQVTMMFWYRQQPGQSLTLIATANQGSEATYESGFVIDKFPISRPNLTFSTLTVSNMSPEDSSIYLCSAVGQGDQPQHFGDGTRLSIL.

The V and J genes are TRBV28 and TRBJ2-5; D is possibly TRBD1 (5 bases). Germline V CDR1 and CDR2: MDHEN, SYDVKM. The CDR3 sequence is 12 residues long. V was cut by 5 bases and J by 5 bases, with 9 bases left in between. In nucleotides, the CDR3 is TGTGCCAGCAGTCCGGACAAGGAGACCCAGTACTTC. This codes for CASSPDKETQYF.

V gene TRBV29-1 combines with J gene TRBJ2-5; 7 nucleotides line up with TRBD1. Germline trimming cut 5 bases from V and 5 bases from J; bases unmatched to any gene: 5. In germline, CDR1 is SQVTM, CDR2 ANQGSEA. This CDR3 contains 12 residues. The CDR3 protein is CSVTGAGETQYF. The DNA of the CDR3 is TGCAGCGTTACAGGGGCAGGGGAGACCCAGTACTTC.

The chain couples TRBV15 to TRBJ2-3; maybe TRBD2 (6 bases). The germline V gene encodes CDR1 LNHNV and CDR2 YYDKDF (reference sequence). The CDR3 has 15 residues. V lost 4 bases and J lost 4, with 15 bases in between. CDR3 amino acids: CATSMGLGRSDTQYF. The DNA of the CDR3 is TGTGCCACCAGCATGGGACTCGGACGGTCAGATACGCAGTATTTT.

The V gene is TRBV19, the J gene TRBJ2-5, with no clear D. The V end lost 8 bases, the J end lost 5 bases, and 15 bases lay between the germline ends. Looked up from germline, CDR1 is LNHDA and CDR2 is SQIVND (reference sequence). There are 13 residues in the CDR3. The CDR3 spells CASQRVSEETQYF. The CDR3 DNA follows: TGTGCCAGTCAGCGTGTTTCAGAGGAGACCCAGTACTTC.

This clone has only a few counts. The chain couples TRBV2 to TRBJ2-1; TRBD2 matches at 14 bases. Germline-derived CDR1 and CDR2 are SNHLY and FYNNEI. The CDR3 is 14 amino acids. The junction had 9 bases not matched to a gene; V was cut back by 8 bases and J by 12 bases. The CDR3 loop reads CASAPGLAGVMQFF. The CDR3 DNA is TGTGCCAGCGCTCCGGGACTAGCGGGAGTTATGCAGTTCTTC.

The chain recombines TRBV5-4 with TRBJ2-2, with 7 bases fitting TRBD1. CDR1 is SGHNT, CDR2 YYREEE, per germline (reference sequence). The CDR3 is made up of 17 amino acids. The ends lost 1 base at V and 4 bases at J; junction bases unmatched: 10. In DNA form, the CDR3 reads TGTGCCAGCAGCTTGTTGACCGGGACAGTTTTCACCGGGGAGCTGTTTTTT. This encodes CASSLLTGTVFTGELFF. The whole variable domain, remainder taken from reference TRBV5-4 and TRBJ2-2, is ETGVTQSPTHLIKTRGQQVTLRCSSQSGHNTVSWYQQALGQGPQFIFQYYREEENGRGNFPPRFSGLQFPNYSSELNVNALELDDSALYLCASSLLTGTVFTGELFFGEGSRLTVL.

This clone was found a few times. The CDR3 reads CASSSPAGGLAGGGDTQYF. The CDR3 coding sequence is TGTGCCAGCAGCTCCCCCGCCGGGGGACTAGCGGGGGGCGGCGATACGCAGTATTTT. The chain uses TRBV5-4 and TRBJ2-3; 15 positions agree with TRBD2. CDR1 is SGHNT, CDR2 YYREEE, per germline (reference sequence). Trimming cost V 3 bases and J 6 bases; bases outside gene matches: 14. This CDR3 has 19 residues.

This clone appeared a few times. The V and J genes are TRBV30 and TRBJ2-7; unclear D gene. The CDR3 extends over 14 amino acids. The ends were cut back, 0 bases at V and 2 bases at J, with 11 bases in the middle. Germline-derived CDR1 and CDR2 are GTSNPN and SVGIG (reference sequence). The CDR3 region is CAWSVPLGTYEQYF. In nucleotides, the CDR3 is TGTGCCTGGAGTGTACCCCTGGGCACCTACGAGCAGTACTTC.

This clone was recorded a few times. The chain combines TRBV28 with TRBJ1-2; D is uncertain. This CDR3 has 11 amino acids. Trimming left V 4 bases short and J 5 bases short, with 5 bases between. In germline, CDR1 is MDHEN, CDR2 SYDVKM. The CDR3 coding sequence is TGTGCCAGCAGTTACTGGTATGGCTACACCTTC. Residues: CASSYWYGYTF.

V gene TRBV18 combines with J gene TRBJ1-5; 11 nucleotides line up with TRBD1. J lost 5 bases, V lost 2 bases, and 2 bases had no gene match. CDR1 and CDR2 from the germline V gene are KGHSH and LQKENI. This CDR3 has 15 amino acids. The chain's CDR3 is CASSPTGQGDQPQHF. CDR3 DNA sequence: TGTGCCAGCTCACCAACGGGACAGGGGGATCAGCCCCAGCATTTT.

The genes are TRBV18 and TRBJ2-7, with a weak D call TRBD1 (6 bases). V was trimmed by 6 bases and J by 5 bases, leaving 17 bases between them. The CDR3 runs to 14 residues. CDR1 KGHSH and CDR2 LQKENI come from the germline V gene. CDR3 sequence reads: CASSPTQGPHEQYF. CDR3 DNA: TGTGCCAGCTCCCCGACCCAGGGGCCTCACGAGCAGTACTTC.

This clone was recorded a few times. The genes are TRBV9 and TRBJ1-1; 7 nucleotides align to TRBD1. Germline V CDR1 and CDR2: SGDLS, YYNGEE. V shed 3 bases, J shed 2 bases, and the junction held 10 bases outside the gene matches. The CDR3 extends over 16 amino acids. The CDR3 sequence: CASSAPATGQNTEAFF. The CDR3, as DNA: TGTGCCAGCAGCGCCCCCGCGACAGGGCAAAACACTGAAGCTTTCTTT.

J is TRBJ2-7 and V is TRBV29-1; 8 bases map to TRBD1. V lost 7 bases and J lost 6; bases outside the gene matches: 8. The CDR3 loop spans 12 amino acids. CDR1 SQVTM and CDR2 ANQGSEA come from the germline V gene. The DNA for the CDR3 is TGCAGCGCCGACAGGGGACCGGGCGAGCAGTACTTC. Its protein product is CSADRGPGEQYF.

The CDR3 loop is CASSFAGNQPQHF. The CDR3 bases are TGTGCCAGCAGTTTCGCAGGCAATCAGCCCCAGCATTTT. This chain links TRBV28 with TRBJ1-5; D unresolved. Germline V gene data show CDR1 as MDHEN and CDR2 as SYDVKM. The CDR3 extends over 13 amino acids. The V and J ends lost 3 bases and 2 bases respectively, with 5 bases between them.